The 16 T cell receptor beta chains below all came from one sample that was sequenced in a study of CD4 and CD8 cells across lung adenocarcinoma regions. Via MiXCR, TCRdb re-called the PCR reads, giving one row per CDR3 protein. The sample includes 4,900 or so distinct CDR3 sequences, 50% to 60% of them seen just once. Source material: CD4+ T cells from the center of a lung tumor. The receptors were gathered from a male donor with lung adenocarcinoma. The CD4 and CD8 labels of this study may be unreliable.

The CDR3 DNA reads as TGTGCCAGCAGTACAGGGGGCGACCCTCCGGAAGCTTTCTTT. Translation: CASSTGGDPPEAFF. The V and J genes are TRBV6-1 and TRBJ1-1, with 9 positions matching TRBD1. CDR1 and CDR2 (germline): MNHNS, SASEGT. The CDR3 is 14 amino acids. The V segment lost 5 bases and the J segment 8 bases; nucleotides outside the gene matches: 9.

V gene TRBV3-1 combines with J gene TRBJ2-1; 9 bases are a match to TRBD2. Near its end, the DNA agrees better with TRBJ2-5, so the J call may be wrong. The CDR3 covers 18 residues. Germline assignment: CDR1 LGHDT and CDR2 YNNKEL (reference sequence). As DNA, the CDR3 is TGTGCCAGCAGCCAATCCTTAGCGGGAGCCAACCCTCTAGAGACCCAGTACTTC. Residues: CASSQSLAGANPLETQYF.

The chain joins TRBV11-2 to TRBJ2-1; D may be TRBD2 (5 bases). The DNA end is more similar to TRBJ2-5, so the J call may be wrong. This CDR3 comprises 14 residues. Looked up from germline, CDR1 is SGHAT and CDR2 is FQNNGV. CDR3 coding DNA: TGTGCCAGCAGCTACGGACCACGGGGTGCCACCCAGTACTTC. Its protein product is CASSYGPRGATQYF.

This clonotype was counted a few times. CDR3 sequence reads: CASSLEAPSYNEQFF. CDR3 DNA sequence: TGTGCCAGCAGTTTAGAGGCCCCCTCCTACAATGAGCAGTTCTTC. J is TRBJ2-1 and V is TRBV27; D is undetermined. V lost 2 bases, J lost 0 bases, and 8 bases lay in between. Germline-derived CDR1 and CDR2 are MNHEY and SMNVEV (reference sequence). This CDR3 has 15 residues.

This clonotype has only a few counts. This sequence joins TRBV25-1 and TRBJ2-4, with D perhaps TRBD2 (5 bases). V lost 3 bases and J 7 bases, leaving 10 bases between the germline ends. Germline CDR1 reads MGHDK; CDR2 reads SYGVNS. This CDR3 has 13 amino acids. CDR3 DNA: TGTGCCAGCAGTGAGTCGCTAGCTAACATTCAGTACTTC. Protein sequence: CASSESLANIQYF.

This clonotype was seen a handful of times. DNA of the CDR3: TGTGCCAGCAGCCCCCTCACGGGAAATGAGCAGTTCTTC. It yields the protein CASSPLTGNEQFF. The rearrangement uses TRBV11-3 and TRBJ2-1, with D perhaps TRBD2 (5 bases). V was pared by 5 bases and J by 7 bases, with 12 bases between. From germline, CDR1 is SGHNT and CDR2 YENEEA. This CDR3 contains 13 residues. Combining the CDR3 with reference TRBV11-3 and TRBJ2-1 gives the whole variable domain EAGVVQSPRYKIIEKKQPVAFWCNPISGHNTLYWYLQNLGQGPELLIRYENEEAVDDSQLPKDRFSAERLKGVDSTLKIQPAELGDSAVYLCASSPLTGNEQFFGPGTRLTVL.

This clonotype has only a few counts. This chain connects TRBV6-1 to TRBJ2-5; TRBD1 is a possible D gene (6 bases). V was shortened by 6 bases and J by 5 bases, with 16 bases between the two germline ends. There are 14 residues in the CDR3. The germline CDR1 and CDR2 sequences are MNHNS and SASEGT. CDR3 bases: TGTGCCAGCAGGGCGAATACAGGGCTGGAGACCCAGTACTTC. It encodes CASRANTGLETQYF.

The chain recombines TRBV11-2 with TRBJ2-5, with unresolved D. The CDR3 length is 15 residues. Germline V gene data show CDR1 as SGHAT and CDR2 as FQNNGV. Trimming took 1 base from V and 1 from J, leaving 10 bases between them. CDR3 DNA: TGTGCCAGCAGCTTAGTTGGCCAGATCCAAGAGACCCAGTACTTC. Protein product: CASSLVGQIQETQYF.

About this clonotype: At one end, the junction sequence differs from germline, possibly due to a read error. The chain carries TRBV7-7 and TRBJ2-5; D gene unclear. The germline V gene encodes CDR1 SSHAT and CDR2 FNYEAQ (reference sequence). The CDR3 is 14 amino acids. The CDR3 DNA follows: TGTGCTAGCAGCTACGGACCGGCACGAGAGACCCAGTACTTC. Translating it yields CASSYGPARETQYF.

The gene calls are TRBV27 and TRBJ2-2; 9 nucleotides agree with TRBD2. Per germline, CDR1 MNHEY and CDR2 SMNVEV (reference sequence). After removal of 7 bases from V and 7 bases from J, the junction contained 13 bases not matched to a gene. CDR3 length: 16 amino acids. For the CDR3, the DNA is TGTGCCAGCACCCTCAGCGGGCTAGCGGGGTTCGGGGAGCTGTTTTTT. Residues: CASTLSGLAGFGELFF.

Points on this clonotype: At one of its ends the junction is not consistent with the germline gene, which may arise from a read error. The chain has TRBV3-1 and TRBJ1-1, with D perhaps TRBD1 (5 bases). In germline, CDR1 is LGHDT, CDR2 YNNKEL (reference sequence). The CDR3 consists of 16 residues. CDR3 residues: CASSRKGFWSLAEALF. The CDR3 DNA reads TGTGCCAGCAGCCGGAAGGGGTTTTGGAGCTTGGCTGAAGCTTTATTT.

In this sample, this clonotype turned up a few times. This chain uses TRBV20-1 with TRBJ2-1; D is possibly TRBD1 or TRBD2 (6 bases each). The V and J ends lost 0 bases and 6 bases respectively, with 21 bases between them. Germline-derived CDR1 and CDR2 are DFQATT and SNEGSKA (reference sequence). This CDR3 is built from 17 residues. The CDR3 DNA reads as TGCAGTGCTAGAGATCGGCGGGTTGAGGGGGGTCGCAATGAGCAGTTCTTC. Translating gives CSARDRRVEGGRNEQFF.

Points on this clonotype: A read error may account for a junction end that differs from germline. The genes are TRBV24-1 and TRBJ2-3, with 8 bases lining up with TRBD2. Germline assignment: CDR1 KGHDR and CDR2 SFDVKD. The CDR3 consists of 19 residues. The CDR3 coding sequence is TGTGCCACCAGTGACCCCCTTTGGTCGGGGGGGGGGGGCACAAATACGCAGTATTTC. Translating it yields CATSDPLWSGGGGTNTQYF.

This clonotype was found once. The chain joins TRBV7-9 to TRBJ2-1, with 7 bases lining up with TRBD2. The last part of the DNA fits TRBJ2-7 better; the J call may be wrong. Germline CDR1 SEHNR, CDR2 FQNEAQ (reference sequence). There are 13 residues in the CDR3. In DNA, the CDR3 is TGTGCCAGCAGCGCTAGCGGAACCTACGAGCAGTACTTC. Translation: CASSASGTYEQYF.

This clonotype was seen just once. The chain couples TRBV7-2 to TRBJ2-2, with no clear D. The CDR3 is 13 amino acids. Germline values: CDR1 SGHTA, CDR2 FQGNSA. Trimming cost V 4 bases and J 3 bases, with 6 bases left between them. The DNA for the CDR3 is TGTGCCAGCAGCTCCTATTACACCGGGGAGCTGTTTTTT. Translating it yields CASSSYYTGELFF.

The rearrangement uses TRBV25-1 and TRBJ1-2; TRBD1 agrees at 8 bases. Germline V gives CDR1 MGHDK, CDR2 SYGVNS. V lost 9 bases and J lost 7; bases outside the gene matches: 4. The CDR3 is 11 amino acids. In DNA form, the CDR3 reads TGTGCCAGTACAGGGGGATCTGGCTACACCTTC. Encoded protein: CASTGGSGYTF.